These T cell receptor beta chains were read from a single sample in a study of a mutant IDH1 vaccine in newly diagnosed glioma. Their specific antigens are unknown. Data came from immunoSEQ multiplex PCR; TCRdb stores just in-frame clones and leaves some out. The sample has tens of thousands of clones, around 94% seen once. The specimen was PBMCs, collected from a glioma patient whose treatment included an IDH1 peptide vaccine. These receptors were collected from a man in his fifties or sixties with glioma. CDR3s include the opening cysteine and the closing phenylalanine or tryptophan. A D gene is named only where the DNA matches it firmly. The size entry is marked missing in some rows and otherwise reads once, few, many or a size class.

>-|-|TRBJ2-1|TRBV4-1
CASSQDPGPLDEQFF
TGCGCCAGCAGCCAAGATCCAGGCCCCTTGGATGAGCAGTTCTTC
>-|-|TRBJ2-2|TRBV7-6
CASSPQGEPTGELFF
TGTGCCAGCAGCCCCCAAGGTGAACCCACCGGGGAGCTGTTTTTT
>TRBD1|few|TRBJ1-2|TRBV9
CASTQGVTYGYTF
TGTGCCAGCACTCAGGGGGTAACCTATGGCTACACCTTC
>-|-|TRBJ1-1|TRBV27
CASSLFGGRDGAFF
TGTGCCAGCAGTTTATTTGGAGGGAGGGATGGGGCTTTCTTT
>-|-|TRBJ1-1|TRBV15
CATKQGNTEAFF
TGTGCCACTAAACAGGGGAACACTGAAGCTTTCTTT
>TRBD1|-|TRBJ1-4|TRBV2
CASRPGQGMGKLFF
TGTGCCAGCAGACCGGGACAGGGGATGGGGAAACTGTTTTTT
>-|-|TRBJ2-5|TRBV30
CAWSLGTAQETQYF
TGTGCCTGGAGCCTCGGGACGGCTCAAGAGACCCAGTACTTC
>TRBD1|few|TRBJ2-3|TRBV14
CASSYRQGKFTDTQYF
TGTGCCAGCAGCTACCGACAGGGGAAGTTCACAGATACGCAGTATTTT
>TRBD2|-|TRBJ2-3|TRBV6-5
CASSYGTSGSPDTQYF
TGTGCCAGCAGTTACGGGACTAGCGGGAGCCCAGATACGCAGTATTTT
>TRBD1|-|TRBJ2-3|TRBV5-1
CASSSHSDRVTSDTQYF
TGCGCCAGCAGCTCCCACTCGGACAGGGTTACCTCAGATACGCAGTATTTT
>-|-|TRBJ2-1|TRBV7-2
CASSLAPAGTINEQFF
TGTGCCAGCAGCTTAGCGCCAGCGGGTACGATCAATGAGCAGTTCTTC
>-|-|TRBJ1-4|TRBV27
CASSFQRGEKLFF
TGTGCCAGCAGTTTCCAACGGGGTGAAAAACTGTTTTTT
>TRBD1|-|TRBJ1-2|TRBV2
CASSELTGSYGYTF
TGTGCCAGCAGTGAATTGACAGGGAGCTATGGCTACACCTTC
>-|-|TRBJ1-1|TRBV4-3
CASSQDERSGTEAFF
TGCGCCAGCAGCCAAGATGAAAGAAGCGGGACTGAAGCTTTCTTT
>TRBD2|-|TRBJ2-1|TRBV7-2
CASSFFSGGVNEQFF
TGTGCCAGCAGCTTCTTTTCGGGGGGGGTGAATGAGCAGTTCTTC
>-|-|TRBJ1-1|TRBV14
CASSQNLQTNTEAFF
TGTGCCAGCAGCCAAAATCTACAGACGAACACTGAAGCTTTCTTT
>-|-|TRBJ1-5|TRBV19
CASSSGGLHYNQPQHF
TGTGCCAGTAGTTCCGGGGGACTGCACTATAATCAGCCCCAGCATTTT
>-|-|TRBJ1-2|TRBV11-2
CASSFAGGYGYTF
TGTGCCAGCAGCTTCGCCGGAGGCTATGGCTACACCTTC
>-|-|TRBJ1-1|TRBV27
CASSPRGTSEAFF
TGTGCCAGCAGTCCTCGGGGGACTTCGGAAGCTTTCTTT
>-|-|TRBJ1-1|TRBV7-9
CASSPARDTEAFF
TGTGCCAGCAGCCCGGCACGGGACACTGAAGCTTTCTTT
>-|-|TRBJ1-3|TRBV7-6
CASSSGNSGNTIYF
TGTGCCAGTTCCTCGGGGAACTCTGGAAACACCATATATTTT
>TRBD2|-|TRBJ2-7|TRBV4-1
CASSQPTSGRAYEQYF
TGCGCCAGCAGCCAACCAACTAGCGGGAGAGCATACGAGCAGTACTTC
>TRBD1|-|TRBJ1-5|TRBV7-6
CASSPGTGQNQPQHF
TGTGCCAGCAGCCCCGGGACAGGGCAGAATCAGCCCCAGCATTTT
>TRBD2|-|TRBJ2-7|TRBV5-1
CASSLGAGGPYEQYF
TGCGCCAGCAGCTTGGGGGCGGGAGGGCCCTACGAGCAGTACTTC
>-|-|TRBJ1-6|TRBV27
CASLGLRASSYNSPLHF
TGTGCCAGCTTGGGTCTCAGGGCTAGCTCCTATAATTCACCCCTCCACTTT
>-|-|TRBJ2-7|TRBV15
CATSREITGNYEQYF
TGTGCCACCAGCAGAGAGATTACAGGGAACTACGAGCAGTACTTC
>-|-|TRBJ1-2|TRBV2
CASSVDRNDYGYTF
TGTGCCAGCAGTGTCGACAGGAATGACTATGGCTACACCTTC
>TRBD1|-|TRBJ2-5|TRBV15
CATRPGQGRGTQYF
TGTGCCACTCGCCCGGGACAGGGCCGGGGGACCCAGTACTTC
>TRBD1|-|TRBJ1-2|TRBV6-6
CASRPGQGSDYGYTF
TGTGCCAGCAGACCGGGACAGGGCTCCGACTATGGCTACACCTTC
>-|once|TRBJ1-1|TRBV27
CASSLVGNTEAFF
TGTGCCAGCAGTTTAGTGGGGAACACTGAAGCTTTCTTT
>TRBD1|-|TRBJ2-1|TRBV29-1
CSVSGGGWYNEQFF
TGCAGCGTCTCAGGGGGCGGATGGTACAATGAGCAGTTCTTC
>-|-|TRBJ2-3|TRBV19
CASSIRRSTDTQYF
TGTGCCAGTAGTATCCGGAGAAGCACAGATACGCAGTATTTT
>TRBD1|-|TRBJ2-7|TRBV5-1
CASSRQGNEQYF
TGCGCCAGCAGCCGACAGGGGAACGAGCAGTACTTC
>-|-|TRBJ1-1|TRBV5-1
CASSLPGVVTEAFF
TGCGCCAGCAGCTTGCCAGGGGTTGTCACTGAAGCTTTCTTT
>TRBD1|-|TRBJ1-2|TRBV29-1
CSVAPGTGGNYGYTF
TGCAGCGTCGCCCCGGGGACAGGGGGTAACTATGGCTACACCTTC
>TRBD2|-|TRBJ2-2|TRBV7-9
CASSSPMGGLFTGELFF
TGTGCCAGCAGCTCCCCCATGGGGGGGTTGTTTACCGGGGAGCTGTTTTTT
>-|-|TRBJ1-4|TRBV7-2
CASRPTGGGRGKLFF
TGTGCCAGCAGGCCAACCGGGGGGGGGCGCGGAAAACTGTTTTTT
>-|-|TRBJ1-4|TRBV28
CASIGVEGTNEKLFF
TGTGCCAGCATCGGAGTGGAGGGAACTAATGAAAAACTGTTTTTT
>-|-|TRBJ1-6|TRBV11-2
CASSLVSAGYLSPLHF
TGTGCCAGCAGCTTAGTGTCGGCAGGGTATCTTTCACCCCTCCACTTT
>-|-|TRBJ2-7|TRBV5-6
CASSAAPGTGYEQYF
TGTGCCAGCAGCGCAGCCCCGGGTACCGGCTACGAGCAGTACTTC
>-|-|TRBJ1-1|TRBV14
CASSQGLKTEAFF
TGTGCCAGCAGCCAAGGCTTGAAGACTGAAGCTTTCTTT
>TRBD1|-|TRBJ2-3|TRBV28
CASSSTSPTGGTYIERDTQYF
TGTGCCAGCAGTTCCACAAGCCCGACAGGGGGAACATACATAGAGAGGGATACGCAGTATTTT
>TRBD2|-|TRBJ2-1|TRBV29-1
CSTLAGEVEQFF
TGCAGCACTCTAGCGGGAGAAGTAGAGCAGTTCTTC
>-|-|TRBJ2-3|TRBV10-3
CASYRGGTRTDTQYF
TGTGCCTCCTACAGGGGGGGAACCCGCACAGATACGCAGTATTTT
>-|-|TRBJ2-2|TRBV9
CASRAGQNTGELFF
TGTGCCAGCAGGGCGGGACAGAACACCGGGGAGCTGTTTTTT
>-|-|TRBJ2-5|TRBV2
CASRVKTQYF
TGTGCCAGCAGGGTGAAGACCCAGTACTTC
>-|-|TRBJ2-3|TRBV6-1
CASSEVASTDTQYF
TGTGCCAGCAGTGAAGTGGCTAGCACAGATACGCAGTATTTT
>-|-|TRBJ2-2|TRBV7-9
CASSLGAGRGGELFF
TGTGCCAGCAGCTTAGGGGCAGGGCGAGGCGGGGAGCTGTTTTTT
>-|-|TRBJ2-7|TRBV2
CASSEASYSYEQYF
TGTGCCAGCAGTGAAGCGTCCTACTCCTACGAGCAGTACTTC
>-|-|TRBJ2-7|TRBV19
CASSIGGGREQYF
TGTGCCAGTAGTATAGGAGGAGGAAGGGAGCAGTACTTC
>TRBD1|-|TRBJ2-7|TRBV19
CASSDPGQGFYEQYF
TGTGCCAGTAGCGACCCGGGACAGGGTTTCTACGAGCAGTACTTC
>-|-|TRBJ2-5|TRBV6-6
CASSYTYPPSVETQYF
TGTGCCAGCAGTTACACGTACCCCCCTTCTGTAGAGACCCAGTACTTC
>-|-|TRBJ2-6|TRBV19
CASSIGGPYGANVLTF
TGTGCCAGTAGTATAGGGGGGCCTTATGGGGCCAACGTCCTGACTTTC
>-|-|TRBJ2-2|TRBV7-9
CASSRGTGELFF
TGTGCCAGCAGTAGGGGAACCGGGGAGCTGTTTTTT
>TRBD1|-|TRBJ1-1|TRBV18
CASSSGGNTEAFF
TGTGCCAGCTCCTCAGGGGGGAACACTGAAGCTTTCTTT
>TRBD1|-|TRBJ1-6|TRBV18
CASSPGDRGSPLHF
TGTGCCAGCTCACCCGGGGACAGGGGATCACCCCTCCACTTT
>TRBD1|-|TRBJ1-5|TRBV6-5
CASSQPGQGVPQHF
TGTGCCAGCAGCCAGCCGGGACAGGGGGTTCCCCAGCATTTT